These T cell receptor beta chains were read from a single sample in a study of glioma-infiltrating T cells. TCRdb ran MiXCR on the multiplex PCR reads and lists one entry per CDR3 protein. The data hold around 180,000 distinct CDR3 sequences, with over 40% observed a single time. The specimen was glioma tissue, nonneoplastic brain tissue, or PBMCs (not recorded which). The origin of the receptors is a human donor with low-grade glioma or glioblastoma, undergoing nonglioma brain surgery, or in good health (not recorded which). Both conserved end residues are part of each CDR3. A D gene is named only where the DNA matches it firmly. Clone size appears in some rows only: once, few, many, or a class for an expanded clone.

V: TRBV6-1
size: many
J: TRBJ2-5
D: -
DNA: TGTGCCAGCAGTTATTTGAACTCTCAAGAGACCCAGTACTTC
CDR3: CASSYLNSQETQYF

V: TRBV19
size: few
J: TRBJ1-2
D: TRBD1
DNA: TGTGCCAGTACAGGAGGGGGCGAAACCCATAACTATGGCTACACCTTC
CDR3: CASTGGGETHNYGYTF

V: TRBV27
size: -
J: TRBJ1-3
D: -
DNA: TGTGCCAGCAGTTCAAACGCCGGGACCGAGGGGAACGCCATATATTTT
CDR3: CASSSNAGTEGNAIYF

V: TRBV12-3/TRBV12-4
size: -
J: TRBJ2-1
D: -
DNA: TGTGCCAGCAGTTCTCTAGCGTTAGATGAGCAGTTCTTC
CDR3: CASSSLALDEQFF

V: TRBV6-1
size: many
J: TRBJ1-4
D: -
DNA: TGTGCCAGCAGTGAAGCGAGCAGGGGTGAAAAACTGTTTTTT
CDR3: CASSEASRGEKLFF

V: TRBV12-3/TRBV12-4
size: -
J: TRBJ2-7
D: -
DNA: TGTGCCAGCAGGGCCACAGGGACCTACGAGAAGTACTTC
CDR3: CASRATGTYEKYF

V: TRBV2
size: -
J: TRBJ2-3
D: -
DNA: TGTGCCAGCAGTGATTTTAAGCGGTCCCTCACAGATACGCAGTATTTT
CDR3: CASSDFKRSLTDTQYF

V: TRBV2
size: -
J: TRBJ2-7
D: -
DNA: TGTGCCAGCAGACAGTCGGCCGGGAACGAGCAGTACTTC
CDR3: CASRQSAGNEQYF

V: TRBV28
size: -
J: TRBJ2-3
D: -
DNA: TGTGCCAGCAGCACCAGGTGGCTCGGCTATACGCAGTACTTT
CDR3: CASSTRWLGYTQYF

V: TRBV2
size: -
J: TRBJ2-5
D: TRBD1
DNA: TGTGCCAGCAAGAGGGACCAGGGGGCTGAACAGACCCAGTACTTC
CDR3: CASKRDQGAEQTQYF

V: TRBV7-2
size: many
J: TRBJ2-5
D: -
DNA: TGTGCCAGCAGCTTAGAAGCCGCGGCCCAGTACTTC
CDR3: CASSLEAAAQYF

V: TRBV29-1
size: -
J: TRBJ2-5
D: -
DNA: TGCAGCGTCCGGGGAGAGACCCAGTACTTC
CDR3: CSVRGETQYF

V: TRBV19
size: -
J: TRBJ2-2
D: -
DNA: TGTGCCAGTAGTATCGCAGGGAGTATCGGGGAGCTGTTTTTT
CDR3: CASSIAGSIGELFF

V: TRBV29-1
size: -
J: TRBJ2-1
D: -
DNA: TGCAGCGTTGACCGCCTTCGGAATGAGCAGTTCTTC
CDR3: CSVDRLRNEQFF

V: TRBV16
size: -
J: TRBJ1-2
D: -
DNA: TGTGCCAGCAGCCTTACAGGGACCGACTATGGCTACACCTTC
CDR3: CASSLTGTDYGYTF

V: TRBV28
size: -
J: TRBJ1-5
D: -
DNA: TGTGCCAGAAGTTTCCCAAAGGGAGGGCAGCCCCAGCATTTT
CDR3: CARSFPKGGQPQHF

V: TRBV24-1
size: many
J: TRBJ2-3
D: TRBD1
DNA: TGTGCCACCAGTGAGGGACAGGCGAGCACAGATACGCAGTATTTT
CDR3: CATSEGQASTDTQYF

V: TRBV7-9
size: -
J: TRBJ2-1
D: TRBD2
DNA: TGTGCCAGCAGCTTCGGCGGGAGCGACAATGAGCAGTTCTTC
CDR3: CASSFGGSDNEQFF

V: TRBV7-6
size: -
J: TRBJ2-1
D: -
DNA: TGTGCAAGCAGCCAAGATCACGGGGGTTCCTACAATGAGCAGTTCTTC
CDR3: CASSQDHGGSYNEQFF

V: TRBV28
size: -
J: TRBJ2-5
D: TRBD2
DNA: TGTGCCAGCTCCATTAGGGATAGCGGGAGTCAGTCCAAGTACTTC
CDR3: CASSIRDSGSQSKYF

V: TRBV4-1
size: -
J: TRBJ2-7
D: -
DNA: TGCGCCAGCAGCCAAGAACCCGCAGGGGACGGCGAGCAGTACTTC
CDR3: CASSQEPAGDGEQYF

V: TRBV6-6
size: -
J: TRBJ2-7
D: -
DNA: TGTGCCAGCAGTTACAAGGATCCCTACGGGCAGTACTTC
CDR3: CASSYKDPYGQYF

V: TRBV2
size: -
J: TRBJ1-1
D: -
DNA: TGTGCCAGCAGATGGTACTGGAACACTGAAGATTTCTTT
CDR3: CASRWYWNTEDFF

V: TRBV30
size: -
J: TRBJ1-1
D: -
DNA: TGTGCCTGGAGTGTAAGTGCTATGAACACTGAAGCTTTCTTT
CDR3: CAWSVSAMNTEAFF

V: TRBV3-1
size: few
J: TRBJ2-1
D: TRBD2
DNA: TGTGCCAGCAGTTCAATGGGGGCTAGCGGGAGGTTTATGGATGAGCAGTTCTTC
CDR3: CASSSMGASGRFMDEQFF